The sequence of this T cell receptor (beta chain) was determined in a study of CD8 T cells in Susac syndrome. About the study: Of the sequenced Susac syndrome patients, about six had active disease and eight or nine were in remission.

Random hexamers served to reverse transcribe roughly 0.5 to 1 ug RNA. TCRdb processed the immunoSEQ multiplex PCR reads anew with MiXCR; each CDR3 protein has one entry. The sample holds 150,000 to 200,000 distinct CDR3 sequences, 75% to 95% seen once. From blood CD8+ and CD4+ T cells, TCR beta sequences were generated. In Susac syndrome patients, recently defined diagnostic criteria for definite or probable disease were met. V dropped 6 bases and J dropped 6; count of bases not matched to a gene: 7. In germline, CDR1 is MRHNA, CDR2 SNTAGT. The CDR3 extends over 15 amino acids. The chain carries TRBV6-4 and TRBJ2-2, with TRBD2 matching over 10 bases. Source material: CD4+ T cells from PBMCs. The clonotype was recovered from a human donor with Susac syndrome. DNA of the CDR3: TGTGCCAGCAGAGGAAGCGGGAGGGGCGCCGGGGAGCTGTTTTTT. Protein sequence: CASRGSGRGAGELFF.